The present T cell receptor beta chain was sequenced within a study of response to subunit inactivated influenza vaccine (dated by TCRdb to 2017 to 2018). For the wider study: The study used deep quantitative T cell receptor repertoire profiling to track responses to a trivalent subunit inactivated influenza vaccine.

The method behind the library was RT-PCR. The instrument given in TCRdb is Illumina HiSeq 2500. TCRdb reprocessing: public reads trimmed at Q25 with fastp, clones called with MiXCR, in-frame beta chains kept. Entries are consolidated by CDR3 protein sequence, retaining the most common genes and DNA. The sample records roughly 160,000 distinct CDR3 sequences, around a tenth of which are singletons. Of the sample, approximately 39% falls within the top ten clones. This clonotype was counted between two and nine times. Its antigen has not been determined. Nothing much larger sits one base from this clone, and base qualities are not available. Broad study findings and their caveats: It was suggested by the authors that each seasonal influenza vaccination may recruit only a limited number of new T cells.

The germline V gene provides CDR1 MGHRA and CDR2 YSYEKL. The CDR3 contains 15 residues, cysteine and phenylalanine counted. Just the 45-base CDR3 DNA is kept, in frame starting at base 1. The junction shows trimming of 0 bases on V and 10 bases on J, and the gene matches do not reach 5 bases of it. The sequence was collected from a man aged 50 to 75 who received an inactivated influenza vaccine. Donor details come from another sample of the same person, matched by shared clones. Recombination linked TRBV4-1 to TRBJ2-1; TRBD2 lines up with 11 middle nucleotides. The sequences come from CD8+ T cells sorted from PBMCs, collected around 2 years after vaccination. The CDR3 reads as follows: CASSQDYTSGGEQFF. The base sequence is TGCGCCAGCAGCCAAGATTACACTAGCGGGGGAGAGCAGTTCTTC.